These 18 T cell receptor beta chains share one sample of origin, sequenced in a study of blood T cell repertoires in COVID-19. Produced via immunoSEQ multiplex PCR; TCRdb's table is partial and in-frame only. The repertoire holds 150,000 to 200,000 clones, with roughly three quarters as singletons. Material for sequencing was peripheral blood. The source is a woman between 35 and 50 years old with COVID-19, enrolled during active disease.

In this sample, this clone turned up a few times. V usage is TRBV29-1 and J usage is TRBJ2-7; 10 positions agree with TRBD2. Germline loops: CDR1 SQVTM, CDR2 ANQGSEA. The CDR3 is made up of 15 amino acids. V lost 0 bases, J lost 4 bases, and 6 bases stayed unmatched. This CDR3 reads CSVEDALAGEYEQYF. The DNA of the CDR3 is TGCAGCGTTGAAGATGCCCTAGCGGGAGAGTACGAGCAGTACTTC.

This rearrangement joins TRBV6-5 to TRBJ2-7; 7 bases line up with TRBD1. J was trimmed by 0 bases and V by 8 bases; bases with no gene match: 7. The germline gives CDR1 MNHEY, CDR2 SVGAGI. The CDR3 extends over 14 amino acids. DNA for the CDR3: TGTGCCAGCCGGAGACAGGGAAGCTCCTACGAGCAGTACTTC. Protein: CASRRQGSSYEQYF.

The chain employs TRBV27 and TRBJ2-7, with 9 bases matching TRBD2. Germline CDR1 is MNHEY and CDR2 is SMNVEV (reference sequence). The CDR3 covers 15 residues. The junction had 7 bases not matched to a gene; V was cut back by 6 bases and J by 1 base. The CDR3, as DNA: TGTGCCAGCAGAGAGGGCGGGAGGGAATCCTACGAGCAGTACTTC. Encoded protein: CASREGGRESYEQYF.

The chain combines TRBV4-3 with TRBJ2-5, with 8 bases identical to TRBD1. The ends lost 0 bases at V and 2 bases at J; junction bases unmatched: 8. Germline values: CDR1 LGHNA, CDR2 YSLEER. The CDR3 totals 17 residues. CDR3 nucleotide sequence: TGCGCCAGCAGCCAAGATCTAGCAGACAGGGGACAAGAGACCCAGTACTTC. Amino acid sequence: CASSQDLADRGQETQYF.

This sequence joins TRBV18 and TRBJ2-7, with TRBD1 matching 10 bases. The J segment lost 5 bases and the V segment lost 4 bases, leaving 8 bases of the junction unmatched. Germline CDR1 reads KGHSH; CDR2 reads LQKENI. This CDR3 region has 15 residues. The CDR3: CASSLNLGQGDEQYF. CDR3 nucleotide sequence: TGTGCCAGCTCACTGAATCTCGGACAGGGGGACGAGCAGTACTTC.

This clone was detected once. The CDR3 nucleotides are TGTGCCAGTAGCAGCCCCTACGAGCAGTACTTC. Amino acids: CASSSPYEQYF. The chain has TRBV7-9 and TRBJ2-7; D call uncertain. The ends were cut back, 9 bases at V and 2 bases at J, with 8 bases in the middle. This CDR3 comprises 11 residues. The V gene's germline CDR1 is SEHNR and CDR2 FQNEAQ (reference sequence).

Only a few counts were recorded for this clone. This sample includes further DNA sequences coding for the same CDR3. The chain employs TRBV7-9 and TRBJ2-2, with D unclear. V was cut by 5 bases and J by 4 bases, with 11 bases left in between. The germline gives CDR1 SEHNR, CDR2 FQNEAQ (reference sequence). The CDR3 is made up of 14 amino acids. The CDR3 DNA reads as TGTGCCAGCAGCCGATCTAGTTCCACCGGGGAGCTGTTTTTT. This codes for CASSRSSSTGELFF.

This clone came up once. The chain has TRBV6-5 and TRBJ1-2; 8 bases are shared with TRBD1. With V trimmed by 2 bases and J by 4 bases, 6 bases remained unmatched. Germline values: CDR1 MNHEY, CDR2 SVGAGI. The CDR3 is made up of 15 amino acids. The CDR3 nucleotides read TGTGCCAGCAGTTACCCAACTCAGGGGGCCTATGGCTACACCTTC. Amino acid sequence: CASSYPTQGAYGYTF.

This clone was observed once. The rearrangement links TRBV2 to TRBJ1-1; D not certain. This CDR3 has 13 residues. With 4 bases removed from V and 3 bases from J, the gap between germline ends came to 9 bases. The germline V gene encodes CDR1 SNHLY and CDR2 FYNNEI. The CDR3 is CASSVSGDTEAFF. The CDR3 DNA reads TGTGCCAGCAGTGTGTCCGGGGACACTGAAGCTTTCTTT.

The rearrangement links TRBV5-1 to TRBJ2-1, with 13 bases fitting TRBD2. Losses at the gene ends were 4 bases for V and 4 bases for J; bases not matched to a gene: 5. Germline assignment: CDR1 SGHRS and CDR2 YFSETQ. The CDR3 contains 16 residues. DNA for the CDR3: TGCGCCAGCAGCGGGAGACTAGCGGGGGGTTACAATGAGCAGTTCTTC. This codes for CASSGRLAGGYNEQFF.

The chain has TRBV6-1 and TRBJ1-5; tentatively, D is TRBD1 (6 bases). The CDR3 has 16 residues. The germline gives CDR1 MNHNS, CDR2 SASEGT. The germline V and J ends were trimmed by 2 bases and 2 bases, with 13 bases remaining between them. The CDR3 nucleotides are TGTGCCAGCAGTGAAAGGACAGCCATAGGCAATCAGCCCCAGCATTTT. Amino acids: CASSERTAIGNQPQHF.

The J gene is TRBJ2-7, the V gene TRBV9, with D perhaps TRBD2 (5 bases). Deletions cut 0 bases from V and 5 bases from J, with 12 bases between. The germline gives CDR1 SGDLS, CDR2 YYNGEE. This CDR3 has 14 amino acids. CDR3 DNA sequence: TGTGCCAGCAGCGTAGTTGGGGAGAGGGACGAGCAGTACTTC. Encoded protein: CASSVVGERDEQYF.

The J gene is TRBJ2-5, the V gene TRBV5-1; TRBD1 aligns across 9 bases. Germline-derived CDR1 and CDR2 are SGHRS and YFSETQ. The CDR3 totals 15 residues. Trimming cost V 4 bases and J 6 bases; bases outside gene matches: 10. This CDR3 is CASSTTGGGLKTQYF. CDR3 nucleotide sequence: TGCGCCAGCAGCACTACAGGGGGCGGGTTGAAGACCCAGTACTTC.

The genes are TRBV7-2 and TRBJ2-1; 7 nucleotides match TRBD2. The J segment lost 0 bases and the V segment lost 2 bases, leaving 1 base of the junction unmatched. The CDR3 contains 15 residues. From germline, CDR1 is SGHTA and CDR2 FQGNSA. The DNA of the CDR3 is TGTGCCAGCAGCTTAAGCGGGGCCTCCTACAATGAGCAGTTCTTC. Residues: CASSLSGASYNEQFF.

The V gene is TRBV18, the J gene TRBJ2-7; TRBD1 is a possible D gene (6 bases). Trimming pared 4 bases from V and 3 bases from J, leaving 10 bases between. The germline gives CDR1 KGHSH, CDR2 LQKENI. The CDR3 spans 13 residues. The CDR3 nucleotides are TGTGCCAGCTCACGAGGACAGAACTACGAGCAGTACTTC. Translation: CASSRGQNYEQYF.

V usage is TRBV19 and J usage is TRBJ2-4; D gene ambiguous. V lost 3 bases to trimming and J lost 0 bases, with 12 bases between them. The germline V gene has CDR1 LNHDA and CDR2 SQIVND (reference sequence). The CDR3 totals 16 residues. The CDR3 DNA reads as TGTGCCAGTAGTATCGGGTTGGTCCTAGCCAAAAACATTCAGTACTTC. The encoded protein is CASSIGLVLAKNIQYF.

The CDR3 region is CASSEEGGTEAFF. The CDR3 nucleotides read TGTGCCAGCAGTGAAGAGGGGGGGACTGAAGCTTTCTTT. The chain links TRBV6-1 to TRBJ1-1; D possibly corresponds to TRBD1 (6 bases). Trimming shortened V by 1 base and J by 5 bases, and 8 bases separated the two germline ends. The CDR3 runs to 13 residues. Germline lookup yields CDR1 MNHNS and CDR2 SASEGT.

In DNA, the CDR3 is TGTGCCATCAGTGACGGGGGGCGGAATGAGCAGTTCTTC. Its translation: CAISDGGRNEQFF. This chain uses TRBV10-3 with TRBJ2-1, with D maybe TRBD2 (7 bases). Trimming removed 3 bases from V and 7 bases from J, with 10 bases in between. The CDR3 totals 13 residues. Germline CDR1 is ENHRY and CDR2 is SYGVKD.